These 32 T cell receptor beta chains came from one sample sequenced in a study of control samples from healthy donors and cancer patients. Generated by immunoSEQ multiplex PCR, the TCRdb table keeps only in-frame clones and is missing some. The table has some 78,000 clones, 85% to 90% seen once; the top ten hold 6.5% to 8%. Sequencing was performed on blood. These receptors were obtained from a woman aged 60-75 years in good health.

V is TRBV28 and J is TRBJ2-7; D possibly corresponds to TRBD1 (6 bases). CDR1 and CDR2 from the germline V gene are MDHEN and SYDVKM. CDR3 length: 16 amino acids. The ends were cut back, 5 bases at V and 1 base at J, with 18 bases in the middle. For the CDR3, the DNA is TGTGCCAGCAGTCTGCGTTTAGGGGGAGATTCCTACGAGCAGTACTTC. Translation gives CASSLRLGGDSYEQYF.

This chain connects TRBV6-5 to TRBJ1-3; D is uncertain. Germline V gives CDR1 MNHEY, CDR2 SVGAGI. The CDR3 extends over 16 amino acids. V lost 2 bases and J 0 bases, leaving 11 bases between the germline ends. CDR3 in amino acids: CASSYKDGSSGNTIYF. The CDR3 DNA sequence: TGTGCCAGCAGTTACAAAGACGGGTCCTCTGGAAACACCATATATTTT.

Ten or more counts support this clone. This chain uses TRBV11-2 with TRBJ1-1; D remains ambiguous. Between the trimmed V and J ends, which lost 3 bases and 8 bases, there was a span of 7 bases. Germline values: CDR1 SGHAT, CDR2 FQNNGV. The CDR3 has 11 amino acids. This chain's CDR3 is CASSFGREAFF. CDR3 in DNA: TGTGCCAGCAGCTTCGGCAGGGAAGCTTTCTTT.

The V and J genes are TRBV29-1 and TRBJ2-5; 9 bases match TRBD2. Germline values: CDR1 SQVTM, CDR2 ANQGSEA. The V and J ends lost 6 bases and 5 bases, in that order; junction bases with no gene match: 4. This CDR3 comprises 12 residues. CDR3: CSVVAGDETQYF. The CDR3 nucleotides read TGCAGCGTGGTAGCGGGAGATGAGACCCAGTACTTC.

The V call is TRBV7-8, the J call TRBJ2-1; 13 bases agree with TRBD2. In germline, CDR1 is SGHVS, CDR2 FQNEAQ. The junction had 7 bases not matched to a gene; V was cut back by 5 bases and J by 12 bases. The length of the CDR3 is 14 residues. CDR3 sequence reads: CASSKTSGRDGQFF. The DNA of the CDR3 is TGTGCCAGCAGCAAAACTAGCGGGAGGGATGGGCAGTTCTTC.

This clone has only a few counts. This chain joins TRBV7-9 and TRBJ2-7; no definite D call. Trimming took 5 bases from V and 1 from J, leaving 12 bases between them. Germline CDR1 SEHNR, CDR2 FQNEAQ (reference sequence). The CDR3 consists of 14 residues. The CDR3 protein is CASSHQRRSYEQYF. The CDR3 bases are TGTGCCAGCAGCCACCAGCGCCGGTCCTACGAGCAGTACTTC.

The rearrangement uses TRBV18 and TRBJ2-7; 14 bases line up with TRBD2. With V trimmed by 2 bases and J by 0 bases, 3 bases remained unmatched. This CDR3 is built from 17 residues. Germline CDR1 KGHSH, CDR2 LQKENI. Here the CDR3 reads CASSPWGLAGVSYEQYF. The CDR3, as DNA: TGTGCCAGCTCACCATGGGGACTAGCGGGAGTCTCCTACGAGCAGTACTTC.

The V call is TRBV20-1, the J call TRBJ1-2; possibly TRBD1 for D (5 bases). Trimming cost V 6 bases and J 3 bases, with 17 bases left between them. This CDR3 region has 14 residues. Germline V CDR1 and CDR2: DFQATT, SNEGSKA (reference sequence). CDR3 in DNA: TGCAGTGCCAGTACCCCCCAGGGCGACTATGGCTACACCTTC. It codes for CSASTPQGDYGYTF.

The V gene is TRBV7-8, the J gene TRBJ2-7; D unclear. Germline V CDR1 and CDR2: SGHVS, FQNEAQ. This CDR3 comprises 12 residues. Trimming took off 0 bases at V and 5 bases at J, with 5 bases between the two ends. The CDR3 sequence is CASSLALHEQYF. DNA of the CDR3: TGTGCCAGCAGCTTAGCGTTACACGAGCAGTACTTC. Together with reference TRBV7-8 and TRBJ2-7, the CDR3 gives the full variable domain: GAGVSQSPRYKVAKRGQDVALRCDPISGHVSLFWYQQALGQGPEFLTYFQNEAQLDKSGLPSDRFFAERPEGSVSTLKIQRTQQEDSAVYLCASSLALHEQYFGPGTRLTVT.

V usage is TRBV4-1 and J usage is TRBJ2-3; maybe TRBD2 (6 bases). This CDR3 has 16 residues. V gave up 1 base and J gave up 1 base, with 12 bases separating them. Germline V lookup: CDR1 MGHRA, CDR2 YSYEKL. CDR3 in amino acids: CASSQGGDWGTDTQYF. DNA for the CDR3: TGCGCCAGCAGCCAAGGGGGGGACTGGGGCACAGATACGCAGTATTTT.

This chain connects TRBV18 to TRBJ1-1, with no clear D. Germline values: CDR1 KGHSH, CDR2 LQKENI. V lost 3 bases and J lost 1, with 9 bases in between. This CDR3 contains 14 residues. The CDR3 DNA sequence: TGTGCCAGCTCACCCGGACTGCCGAACACTGAAGCTTTCTTT. Its translation is CASSPGLPNTEAFF.

The rearrangement uses TRBV7-9 and TRBJ1-6; TRBD1 agrees at 8 bases. Trimming cost V 5 bases and J 9 bases; bases outside gene matches: 12. The CDR3 has 16 amino acids. The germline gives CDR1 SEHNR, CDR2 FQNEAQ (reference sequence). The CDR3 nucleotides are TGTGCCAGCAGCCTCTTCGCCGGGCAGGGGGCTTCACCCCTCCACTTT. Its translation: CASSLFAGQGASPLHF.

This chain connects TRBV5-1 to TRBJ2-1; maybe TRBD1 (5 bases). Germline V gene sequence: CDR1 SGHRS, CDR2 YFSETQ. Trimming took 4 bases from V and 8 from J, leaving 19 bases between them. The length of the CDR3 is 15 residues. CDR3 DNA: TGCGCCAGCAGCCCACCTAGGGGTCAATTATATGAGCAGTTCTTC. It codes for CASSPPRGQLYEQFF.

In this sample, this clone turned up once. V usage is TRBV3-1 (or the pseudogene TRBV3-2) and J usage is TRBJ2-7; D gene ambiguous. Trimming took off 2 bases at V and 7 bases at J, with 15 bases between the two ends. CDR3 length equals 14 residues. The germline CDR1 and CDR2 sequences are LGHDT and YNNKEL (reference sequence). Written as DNA, the CDR3 is TGTGCCAGCAGCCAACCTGGACCAGCAAGTGAGCAGTACTTC. Amino acids: CASSQPGPASEQYF.

The genes are TRBV11-3 and TRBJ2-5, with a tentative D call TRBD2 (5 bases). With 1 base removed from V and 4 bases from J, the gap between germline ends came to 7 bases. The CDR3 consists of 13 residues. CDR1 SGHNT and CDR2 YENEEA come from the germline V gene. The CDR3 is CASSLGRRETQYF. DNA of the CDR3: TGTGCCAGCAGCTTAGGGAGGCGAGAGACCCAGTACTTC.

The chain recombines TRBV23-1 with TRBJ2-5; 9 bases are shared with TRBD2. TRBV23-1 is an ORF; its function is uncertain. The CDR3 has 16 residues. After removal of 2 bases from V and 3 bases from J, the junction contained 7 bases not matched to a gene. As DNA, the CDR3 is TGCGCCAGCAGTCAAACCTACGGCGGGAGGGAAGAGACCCAGTACTTC. Translation: CASSQTYGGREETQYF.

This sequence joins TRBV19 and TRBJ1-1, with D hard to call. Germline V gives CDR1 LNHDA, CDR2 SQIVND (reference sequence). The CDR3 is 14 residues long. Trimming pared 3 bases from V and 6 bases from J, leaving 14 bases between. CDR3 in amino acids: CASSITAGLAEAFF. For the CDR3, the DNA is TGTGCCAGTAGTATCACAGCCGGGTTGGCTGAAGCTTTCTTT.

The chain joins TRBV18 to TRBJ2-1, with D perhaps matching TRBD1 (6 bases). CDR3 size: 16 residues. CDR1 is KGHSH and CDR2 is LQKENI in the germline V gene. The V and J ends lost 6 bases and 2 bases respectively, with 17 bases between them. DNA of the CDR3: TGTGCCAGCTCCCGACCAGGGGTCGAAGCCTACAATGAGCAGTTCTTC. It is translated as CASSRPGVEAYNEQFF.

This clone was observed a single time. This chain connects TRBV23-1 to TRBJ2-5, with D unclear. TRBV23-1 falls under the ORF class, with uncertain function. Trimming took off 0 bases at V and 4 bases at J, with 6 bases between the two ends. The CDR3 runs to 13 residues. This chain's CDR3 is CASSQSVRETQYF. CDR3 sequence (DNA): TGCGCCAGCAGTCAATCAGTTCGAGAGACCCAGTACTTC.

This clone was seen a few times. The V and J genes are TRBV7-9 and TRBJ1-3; no definite D call. There are 14 residues in the CDR3. Trimming stripped 5 bases from V and 1 base from J, with 9 bases between. Germline V gene sequence: CDR1 SEHNR, CDR2 FQNEAQ (reference sequence). The CDR3 DNA sequence: TGTGCCAGCAGCCCGACGGGTTCTGGAAACACCATATATTTT. This sequence encodes CASSPTGSGNTIYF.

This chain uses TRBV28 with TRBJ2-7; D gene ambiguous. V was shortened by 2 bases and J by 2 bases, with 13 bases between the two germline ends. The germline gives CDR1 MDHEN, CDR2 SYDVKM. The length of the CDR3 is 15 residues. Here the CDR3 DNA reads TGTGCCAGCAGTTTAAGAGTGCCGTACCCCTACGAGCAGTACTTC. It is translated as CASSLRVPYPYEQYF. Full variable domain (rest looked up from reference TRBV28 and TRBJ2-7): DVKVTQSSRYLVKRTGEKVFLECVQDMDHENMFWYRQDPGLGLRLIYFSYDVKMKEKGDIPEGYSVSREKKERFSLILESASTNQTSMYLCASSLRVPYPYEQYFGPGTRLTVT.

The chain recombines TRBV7-9 with TRBJ2-5; possible D gene TRBD2, 5 bases. This CDR3 contains 13 residues. Germline V gene data show CDR1 as SEHNR and CDR2 as FQNEAQ (reference sequence). The V gene lost 0 bases and the J gene lost 5 bases, with 7 bases spanning the gap. The CDR3 loop is CASSLAGGETQYF. The CDR3 DNA follows: TGTGCCAGCAGCTTAGCCGGCGGGGAGACCCAGTACTTC.

The rearrangement uses TRBV5-1 and TRBJ2-5; D perhaps matches TRBD2 (5 bases). This CDR3 is built from 13 residues. With 4 bases removed from V and 2 bases from J, the gap between germline ends came to 9 bases. CDR1 is SGHRS, CDR2 YFSETQ, per germline. CDR3 sequence: CASSHRGQETQYF. The DNA for the CDR3 is TGCGCCAGCAGCCACCGGGGACAAGAGACCCAGTACTTC.

This clone was observed a handful of times. V is TRBV11-2 and J is TRBJ1-1, with no clear D. The CDR3 is 13 residues long. The V gene lost 1 base and the J gene lost 11 bases, with 14 bases spanning the gap. Per the germline V gene, CDR1 is SGHAT and CDR2 is FQNNGV. CDR3 bases: TGTGCCAGCAGCTTAGTGGGTTTCCGCAGGGCTTTCTTT. Translation: CASSLVGFRRAFF.

The rearrangement links TRBV28 to TRBJ2-3, with 9 bases identical to TRBD2. The CDR3 runs to 15 residues. Germline lookup yields CDR1 MDHEN and CDR2 SYDVKM. Losses at the gene ends were 3 bases for V and 1 base for J; bases not matched to a gene: 2. CDR3 nucleotides: TGTGCCAGCAGTTTTTGGACTAGCGGCACAGATACGCAGTATTTT. Protein: CASSFWTSGTDTQYF. Full variable domain (rest looked up from reference TRBV28 and TRBJ2-3): DVKVTQSSRYLVKRTGEKVFLECVQDMDHENMFWYRQDPGLGLRLIYFSYDVKMKEKGDIPEGYSVSREKKERFSLILESASTNQTSMYLCASSFWTSGTDTQYFGPGTRLTVL.

J is TRBJ2-1 and V is TRBV11-2; the D is unclear. CDR3 length: 13 residues. Between the trimmed V and J ends, which lost 5 bases and 11 bases, there was a span of 16 bases. Germline CDR1 reads SGHAT; CDR2 reads FQNNGV. The CDR3 region has the DNA TGTGCCAGCAGCCTCGATGAACGCGCCCAGCAGTTCTTC. Amino acid sequence: CASSLDERAQQFF.

The chain combines TRBV5-1 with TRBJ2-3; 7 bases agree with TRBD2. V gave up 1 base and J gave up 4 bases; unmatched junction bases: 3. The germline V gene has CDR1 SGHRS and CDR2 YFSETQ. The CDR3 consists of 14 residues. DNA for the CDR3: TGCGCCAGCAGCTTGTATCTAGCGGCAGATACGCAGTATTTT. Translated, it gives CASSLYLAADTQYF.

The chain combines TRBV18 with TRBJ1-1; no firm D call. The CDR3 length is 13 residues. V lost 3 bases and J lost 4, with 9 bases in between. In germline, CDR1 is KGHSH, CDR2 LQKENI. CDR3 DNA: TGTGCCAGCTCACCCTGGGCCGGCACTGAAGCTTTCTTT. The encoded protein is CASSPWAGTEAFF.

V gene TRBV7-3 combines with J gene TRBJ2-6, with 11 bases fitting TRBD2. Germline CDR1 SGHTA, CDR2 FQGTGA. Germline trimming cut 1 base from V and 2 bases from J; bases unmatched to any gene: 4. There are 18 residues in the CDR3. Here the CDR3 reads CASSLISGRGTGANVLTF. The CDR3, as DNA: TGTGCCAGCAGCTTAATTAGCGGGAGGGGGACTGGGGCCAACGTCCTGACTTTC.

This sequence joins TRBV5-1 and TRBJ1-1; perhaps TRBD1 as D (6 bases). The V and J ends lost 3 bases and 7 bases respectively, with 16 bases between them. CDR3 size: 14 residues. Germline CDR1 SGHRS, CDR2 YFSETQ. CDR3 residues: CASSSLGGGGEAFF. CDR3 DNA: TGCGCCAGCAGCTCTCTCGGTGGGGGCGGTGAAGCTTTCTTT.

This clone appeared a single time. The chain uses TRBV12-3 or TRBV12-4 and TRBJ1-2; D is ambiguous. V dropped 5 bases and J dropped 1 base, with 5 bases sitting between them. CDR3 length equals 12 residues. CDR3 protein: CASSTRNYGYTF. In DNA, the CDR3 is TGTGCCAGCAGTACGCGTAACTATGGCTACACCTTC.

The chain has TRBV5-1 and TRBJ1-2; 8 bases fit TRBD1. V lost 7 bases to trimming and J lost 8 bases; unmatched junction nucleotides: 4. Germline-derived CDR1 and CDR2 are SGHRS and YFSETQ. The CDR3 is 11 residues long. CDR3 region: CASQGARGYTF. The DNA for the CDR3 is TGCGCCAGCCAGGGGGCTCGGGGCTACACCTTC.